This TCR beta chain was identified during a study of blood T cell repertoires in COVID-19. For the study at large: T cells, B-cell-depleted T cells, or PBMCs supplied cDNA or gDNA.

This clone was detected only once. Authors' processing steps: Estimation of nucleated cell counts was performed using reference gene primer amplification. Sequencing was performed with immunoSEQ multiplex PCR; in TCRdb, only in-frame clones are kept and a portion is missing. Clone size and the V and J calls come from that table; the DNA yielded D and trimming. The sample includes under 350,000 clones, 80% to 95% seen only once; the top ten take roughly 7.3%. The ends lost 6 bases at V and 3 bases at J; junction bases unmatched: 6. Germline-derived CDR1 and CDR2 are SNHLY and FYNNEI. This CDR3 contains 15 residues. Seattle-derived patients entered the study during active infection and were followed longitudinally.

This sequence was found in a woman younger than 45 with COVID-19, enrolled during active disease. The sample consisted of peripheral blood. The rearrangement uses TRBV2 and TRBJ2-7, with TRBD2 matching over 12 bases. Here the CDR3 DNA reads TGTGCCAGCAGCAGCGGACTAGCGGGACGCTACGAGCAGTACTTC. Translating gives CASSSGLAGRYEQYF.